The rows below give T cell receptor beta chains drawn from one sample of a study of identical twins. TCRdb itself ran the 5' RACE reads through MiXCR, one entry per CDR3 protein. The sample consists of roughly 290,000 distinct CDR3 sequences, roughly 8.6% of them appearing once. Separately, the same data were catalogued under a study of yellow fever vaccine responses in identical twins.

Sequenced input: memory (CD45RO+) T cells sorted from blood. All receptors derive from a young woman in good health. CDR3s include the opening cysteine and the closing phenylalanine or tryptophan. D genes are given only for firm matches. The size of a clone is reported for some rows only, either as once, few or many, or as a class for expanded clones.

>TRBJ1-4|.|TRBV28|.
CASSWRNEKLFF
TGTGCCAGCAGTTGGAGAAATGAAAAACTGTTTTTT
>TRBJ1-1|TRBD1|TRBV6-1|few
CASSPVDRAGTEAFF
TGTGCCAGCAGTCCTGTGGACAGGGCCGGCACTGAAGCTTTCTTT
>TRBJ2-5|TRBD2|TRBV5-6|few
CASSWTTSGQETQYF
TGTGCCAGCAGCTGGACGACTAGCGGTCAAGAGACCCAGTACTTC
>TRBJ2-1|TRBD2|TRBV2|few
CASRPTSGRNNEQFF
TGTGCCAGCAGGCCGACTAGCGGGAGAAACAATGAGCAGTTCTTC
>TRBJ2-5|TRBD1|TRBV6-1|few
CASSQWDRAETQYF
TGTGCCAGCAGTCAATGGGACAGGGCGGAGACCCAGTACTTC
>TRBJ2-1|.|TRBV12-3/TRBV12-4|many
CASSLGRVNEQFF
TGTGCCAGCAGTTTAGGGAGAGTCAATGAGCAGTTCTTC
>TRBJ1-5|.|TRBV7-9|few
CASSAGHSNQPQHF
TGTGCCAGCAGCGCAGGACATAGCAATCAGCCCCAGCATTTT
>TRBJ1-2|TRBD1|TRBV20-1|few
CSARTGAVEGYTF
TGCAGTGCCCGGACAGGGGCGGTCGAGGGCTACACCTTC
>TRBJ2-1|TRBD2|TRBV11-3|few
CASSWGTSGGGRFF
TGTGCCAGCAGCTGGGGGACTAGCGGGGGCGGACGGTTCTTC
>TRBJ2-7|TRBD2|TRBV6-1|.
CASTKPGGDEQYF
TGTGCCAGCACCAAACCGGGGGGAGACGAGCAGTACTTC
>TRBJ2-7|TRBD2|TRBV6-6|.
CASSYGTSREQYF
TGTGCCAGCAGTTACGGGACTAGCCGCGAGCAGTACTTC
>TRBJ2-1|.|TRBV5-5|many
CASSFRASPYNEQFF
TGTGCCAGCAGCTTCCGAGCTAGTCCCTACAATGAGCAGTTCTTC
>TRBJ1-5|.|TRBV28|.
CASSLGPVEQPQHF
TGTGCCAGCAGTTTGGGCCCAGTGGAACAGCCCCAGCATTTT
>TRBJ2-7|.|TRBV4-2|few
CASSQIYGETYEQYF
TGTGCCAGCAGCCAAATCTACGGGGAAACCTACGAGCAGTACTTC
>TRBJ2-1|TRBD1|TRBV24-1|.
CATSAGGYNEQFF
TGTGCCACCAGCGCAGGGGGATACAATGAGCAGTTCTTC
>TRBJ2-2|TRBD2|TRBV7-8|many
CASRTSGRTGTGELFF
TGTGCCAGTCGGACTAGCGGGAGGACGGGCACCGGGGAGCTGTTTTTT